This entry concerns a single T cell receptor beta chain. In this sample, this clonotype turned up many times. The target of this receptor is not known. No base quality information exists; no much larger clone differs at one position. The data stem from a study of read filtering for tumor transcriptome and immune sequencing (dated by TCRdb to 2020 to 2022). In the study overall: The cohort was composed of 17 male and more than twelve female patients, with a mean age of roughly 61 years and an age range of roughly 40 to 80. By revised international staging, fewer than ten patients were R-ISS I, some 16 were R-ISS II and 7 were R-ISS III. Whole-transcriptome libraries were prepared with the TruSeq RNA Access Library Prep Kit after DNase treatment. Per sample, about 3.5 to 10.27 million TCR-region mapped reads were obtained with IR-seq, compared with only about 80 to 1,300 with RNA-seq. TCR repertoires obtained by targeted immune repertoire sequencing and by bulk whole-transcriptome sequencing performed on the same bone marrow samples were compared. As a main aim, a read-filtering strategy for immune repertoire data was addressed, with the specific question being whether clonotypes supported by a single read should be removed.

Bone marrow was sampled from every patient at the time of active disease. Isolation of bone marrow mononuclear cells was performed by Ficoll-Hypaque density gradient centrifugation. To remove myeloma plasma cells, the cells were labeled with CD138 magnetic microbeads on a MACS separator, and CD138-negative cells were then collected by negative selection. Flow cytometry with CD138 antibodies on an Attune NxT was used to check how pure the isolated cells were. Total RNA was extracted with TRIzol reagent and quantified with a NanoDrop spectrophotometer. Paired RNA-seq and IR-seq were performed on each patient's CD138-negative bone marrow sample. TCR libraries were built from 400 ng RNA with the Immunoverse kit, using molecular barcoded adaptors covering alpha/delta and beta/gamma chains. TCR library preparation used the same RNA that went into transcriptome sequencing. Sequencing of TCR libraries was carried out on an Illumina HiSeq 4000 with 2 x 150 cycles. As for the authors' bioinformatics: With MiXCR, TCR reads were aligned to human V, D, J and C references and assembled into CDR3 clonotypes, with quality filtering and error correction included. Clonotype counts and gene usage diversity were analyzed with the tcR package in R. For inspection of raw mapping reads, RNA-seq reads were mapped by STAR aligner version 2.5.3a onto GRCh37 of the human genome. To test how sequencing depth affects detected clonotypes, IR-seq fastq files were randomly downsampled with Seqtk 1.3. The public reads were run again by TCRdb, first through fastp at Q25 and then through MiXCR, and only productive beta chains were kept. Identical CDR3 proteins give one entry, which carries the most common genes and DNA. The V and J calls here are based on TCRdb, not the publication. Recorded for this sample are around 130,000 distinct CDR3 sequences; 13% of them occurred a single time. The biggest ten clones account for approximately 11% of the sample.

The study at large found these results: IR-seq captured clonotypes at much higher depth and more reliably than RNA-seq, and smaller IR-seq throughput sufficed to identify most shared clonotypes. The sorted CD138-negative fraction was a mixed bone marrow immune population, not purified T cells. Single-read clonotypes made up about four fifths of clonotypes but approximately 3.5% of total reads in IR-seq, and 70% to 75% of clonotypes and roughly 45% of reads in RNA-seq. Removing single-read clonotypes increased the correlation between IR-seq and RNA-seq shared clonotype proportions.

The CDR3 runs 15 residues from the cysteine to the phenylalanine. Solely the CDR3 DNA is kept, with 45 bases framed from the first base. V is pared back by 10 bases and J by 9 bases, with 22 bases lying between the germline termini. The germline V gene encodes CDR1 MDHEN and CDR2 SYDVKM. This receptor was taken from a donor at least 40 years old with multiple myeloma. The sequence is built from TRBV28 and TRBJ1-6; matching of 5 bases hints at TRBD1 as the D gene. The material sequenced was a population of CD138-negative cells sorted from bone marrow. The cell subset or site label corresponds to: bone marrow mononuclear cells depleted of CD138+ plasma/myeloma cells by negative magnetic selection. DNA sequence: TGTGCCACCTTTTCTCAACAGGAGACAAGTTCACCCCTCCACTTT. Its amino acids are CATFSQQETSSPLHF.